This T cell receptor beta chain stems from a study of T cells in Graves' hyperthyroidism and ophthalmopathy. A few counts support this clonotype. The germline V gene encodes CDR1 MDHEN and CDR2 SYDVKM. The V gene end was trimmed by 7 bases and the J gene end by 5 bases; junction bases not matched to a gene: 8. The CDR3 runs to 14 residues. Amplification of TCR beta CDR3 regions was performed using RNA transcripts as template. The study used the HTBI primer set for a first-round RT-PCR of the TCR CDR3. In TCRdb, the multiplex PCR reads were re-called with MiXCR into one record per CDR3 protein. The sample yields under 800,000 distinct CDR3 sequences, 11% to 15% seen once.

The chain combines TRBV28 with TRBJ1-5; 7 nucleotides line up with TRBD1. The receptor was derived from a woman aged 18 to 35 with Graves' hyperthyroidism. The sequenced material came from blood. The CDR3 DNA is TGTGCCAGCACAACAGGGGTTGGTTATCAGCCCCAGCATTTT. This encodes CASTTGVGYQPQHF.